This is a list of T cell receptor beta chains from one sample in a study of cytotoxic CD8 clonotypes in ibrutinib-treated CLL. Sequencing was performed with immunoSEQ multiplex PCR; in TCRdb, only in-frame clones are kept and a portion is missing. The profile shows approximately 280,000 clones, approximately 76% of them singletons. The sample was PBMCs, taken at disease progression, from a patient treated with ibrutinib. Receptor source: a human donor with chronic lymphocytic leukemia. Each CDR3 is given with its conserved first and last residue. The D gene is left open where the match is weak. Where a row states a size, it is once, few, many or the class of an expanded clone; other rows omit it.

clone_size d_call j_call v_call cdr3_aa cdr3_nt
. . TRBJ2-7 TRBV4-1 CASSQLTPSYEQYF TGCGCCAGCAGCCAACTGACACCCTCCTACGAGCAGTACTTC
. . TRBJ1-2 TRBV9 CASSVVARGTSNYGYTF TGTGCCAGCAGCGTAGTAGCCAGGGGAACCTCTAACTATGGCTACACCTTC
. TRBD1 TRBJ1-1 TRBV2 CASRTGPTMNTEAFF TGTGCCAGCCGGACAGGGCCCACCATGAACACTGAAGCTTTCTTT
. . TRBJ1-6 TRBV6-6 CASSPGVLNSPLHF TGTGCCAGCAGCCCCGGGGTACTGAATTCACCCCTCCACTTT
few . TRBJ2-2 TRBV9 CASSVASSAAGELFF TGTGCCAGCAGCGTAGCTTCATCCGCGGCCGGGGAGCTGTTTTTT
. TRBD1 TRBJ2-5 TRBV28 CASSLRTGDETQYF TGTGCCAGCAGTTTACGGACAGGGGATGAGACCCAGTACTTC
few . TRBJ2-7 TRBV2 CASSEAGGPGAEQYF TGTGCCAGCAGTGAAGCGGGGGGGCCGGGAGCCGAGCAGTACTTC
. . TRBJ2-3 TRBV27 CASIAPYTDTQYF TGTGCCAGCATCGCCCCATACACAGATACGCAGTATTTT
. . TRBJ1-6 TRBV10-2 CASRDRGLVSPLHF TGCGCCAGCAGGGACCGCGGCTTGGTTTCACCCCTCCACTTT
. . TRBJ1-2 TRBV7-6 CASSLGPDVGYTF TGTGCCAGCAGCTTAGGGCCCGACGTGGGCTACACCTTC
. . TRBJ1-1 TRBV10-1 CASSEANTEAFF TGCGCCAGCAGTGAAGCGAACACTGAAGCTTTCTTT
. . TRBJ2-3 TRBV11-2 CASSFRGGGSTDTQYF TGTGCCAGCAGCTTTCGGGGCGGGGGCAGCACAGATACGCAGTATTTT
. . TRBJ2-3 TRBV29-1 CSAHRPYTDTQYF TGCAGCGCCCACAGACCATACACAGATACGCAGTATTTT
. . TRBJ1-4 TRBV9 CASSVGVGRRDEKLFF TGTGCCAGCAGCGTAGGTGTGGGGCGGCGGGATGAAAAACTGTTTTTT
. TRBD1 TRBJ2-4 TRBV15 CATSRDRAGGKNIQYF TGTGCCACCAGCAGAGATCGAGCAGGGGGCAAAAACATTCAGTACTTC
. TRBD2 TRBJ2-7 TRBV15 CATSSAGVGFIYEQYF TGTGCCACCAGCAGTGCGGGGGTGGGCTTTATCTACGAGCAGTACTTC
many . TRBJ2-2 TRBV4-1 CASSQDEGTGELFF TGCGCCAGCAGCCAAGACGAGGGAACCGGGGAGCTGTTTTTT
. . TRBJ2-2 TRBV5-8 CASSSDSSPGELFF TGTGCCAGCAGCTCCGATTCGTCCCCCGGGGAGCTGTTTTTT
. . TRBJ2-4 TRBV2 CASVRGNIQYF TGTGCCAGCGTCCGTGGAAACATTCAGTACTTC
. TRBD1 TRBJ2-6 TRBV18 CASSPRWLGQSSGANVLTF TGTGCCAGCTCACCTAGGTGGTTGGGACAGAGCTCTGGGGCCAACGTCCTGACTTTC
. . TRBJ1-6 TRBV9 CASSADLVYNSPLHF TGTGCCAGCAGCGCCGACTTAGTATATAATTCACCCCTCCACTTT
. . TRBJ1-4 TRBV15 CATSRDRNEKLFF TGTGCCACCAGCAGAGATCGTAATGAAAAACTGTTTTTT
few . TRBJ2-3 TRBV11-2 CASSLVVGAPLDTQYF TGTGCCAGCAGCTTAGTGGTAGGGGCCCCACTCGATACGCAGTATTTT
few TRBD2 TRBJ2-1 TRBV6-5 CASSMAGGINEQFF TGTGCCAGCAGTATGGCGGGGGGCATTAATGAGCAGTTCTTC
. . TRBJ2-2 TRBV9 CASSVAGPRYTGELFF TGTGCCAGCAGCGTAGCCGGGCCGCGGTACACCGGGGAGCTGTTTTTT
once . TRBJ2-3 TRBV6-5 CASSYLGASTDTQYF TGTGCCAGCAGTTACCTGGGGGCTAGCACAGATACGCAGTATTTT
. . TRBJ2-1 TRBV9 CASSVVGLNNEQFF TGTGCCAGCAGCGTAGTAGGGTTGAACAATGAGCAGTTCTTC
. . TRBJ2-7 TRBV5-6 CASSLGNTYEQYF TGTGCCAGCAGCTTGGGTAATACCTACGAGCAGTACTTC
. . TRBJ2-3 TRBV15 CATSREGSTDTQYF TGTGCCACCAGCAGAGAGGGTAGCACAGATACGCAGTATTTT
. TRBD2 TRBJ2-3 TRBV7-3 CASSLGGSAQSTDTQYF TGTGCCAGCAGCCTCGGGGGGAGCGCCCAGAGCACAGATACGCAGTATTTT
. . TRBJ1-5 TRBV6-1 CASRRGLRGQPQHF TGTGCCAGCAGGCGGGGCTTAAGGGGACAGCCCCAGCATTTT
. . TRBJ1-1 TRBV6-5 CASIGHYITEAFF TGTGCCAGCATCGGACACTATATTACTGAAGCTTTCTTT
few . TRBJ1-2 TRBV10-3 CASSSPWTVPNYGYTF TGTGCCAGCAGTTCCCCCTGGACAGTTCCCAACTATGGCTACACCTTC
. TRBD1 TRBJ1-2 TRBV2 CASNRQGTNYGYTF TGTGCCAGCAATCGACAGGGTACTAACTATGGCTACACCTTC
. TRBD2 TRBJ2-7 TRBV7-2 CASSPGGRVYEQYF TGTGCCAGCAGCCCCGGCGGGAGGGTCTACGAGCAGTACTTC
. TRBD1 TRBJ2-5 TRBV6-5 CASTQDRGRRETQYF TGTGCCAGCACCCAGGACAGGGGGAGGAGAGAGACCCAGTACTTC
. . TRBJ2-2 TRBV7-6 CASSLAVGELFF TGTGCCAGCAGCTTAGCCGTTGGGGAGCTGTTTTTT
. . TRBJ2-2 TRBV25-1 CASTRGVTGELFF TGTGCCAGCACCAGGGGGGTGACCGGGGAGCTGTTTTTT
. TRBD2 TRBJ2-1 TRBV9 CASSVSAGDYNEQFF TGTGCCAGCAGCGTAAGTGCGGGAGACTACAATGAGCAGTTCTTC
. . TRBJ2-5 TRBV4-3 CASSHDTGTSSTQYF TGCGCCAGCAGCCACGATACCGGGACGTCATCGACCCAGTACTTC
. TRBD1 TRBJ2-7 TRBV23-1 CASSLKGTEYEQYF TGCGCCAGCAGTCTTAAAGGGACAGAATACGAGCAGTACTTC
. TRBD2 TRBJ2-1 TRBV9 CASTIGLASYNEQFF TGTGCCAGCACCATAGGACTAGCCTCCTACAATGAGCAGTTCTTC
. . TRBJ2-1 TRBV4-3 CASSQGYNEQFF TGCGCCAGCAGCCAAGGATACAATGAGCAGTTCTTC
few TRBD1 TRBJ2-7 TRBV7-2 CASSPLTGGYEQYF TGTGCCAGCAGCCCCTTGACAGGGGGGTACGAGCAGTACTTC
. . TRBJ1-2 TRBV19 CASSMMADANYGYTF TGTGCCAGTAGTATGATGGCGGACGCTAACTATGGCTACACCTTC
. . TRBJ1-2 TRBV13 CASSLGQEGYTF TGTGCCAGCAGCTTAGGCCAGGAGGGCTACACCTTC
few . TRBJ2-2 TRBV10-1 CASSGLLAGELFF TGCGCCAGCAGTGGGTTATTGGCCGGGGAGCTGTTTTTT
few TRBD1 TRBJ1-2 TRBV28 CASRPTGATLNYGYTF TGTGCCAGCAGGCCGACAGGGGCAACACTCAACTATGGCTACACCTTC
. TRBD1 TRBJ1-1 TRBV9 CASSVVLQGGTEAFF TGTGCCAGCAGCGTAGTTTTACAGGGGGGCACTGAAGCTTTCTTT
once . TRBJ1-2 TRBV19 CASSIEEAIGYTF TGTGCCAGTAGTATAGAAGAGGCCATAGGCTACACCTTC